This T cell receptor (beta chain) was captured in a study of blood T cell repertoires in COVID-19. Study summary: Sources were T cells, B-cell-depleted T cells, or PBMCs; the material itself was cDNA or gDNA.

Individuals drawn from approximately 26 US areas were roughly 18 to 95 years old. With V trimmed by 2 bases and J by 8 bases, 8 bases remained unmatched. The CDR3 spans 15 residues. Germline V gene sequence: CDR1 SGHTA, CDR2 FQGNSA. In the authors' methods: Amplification from reference gene primers served as the basis for estimated nucleated cell counts. Using immunoSEQ multiplex PCR, the repertoire was profiled, and TCRdb retains in-frame clones only, with some absent. The D gene and trimming were derived from the DNA, and the V and J assignments and clone size from that table. The data show approximately 450,000 clones, nearly 90% seen once.

The chain is built from TRBV7-2 and TRBJ2-7; 11 nucleotides align to TRBD2. The material sequenced was PBMCs or T cells enriched from blood (not recorded which). This receptor was taken from a young woman with acute COVID-19. The CDR3 nucleotides are TGTGCCAGCAGCTTACCGGGACTAGCGGTCTTCCAGCAGTACTTC. Its protein product is CASSLPGLAVFQQYF.